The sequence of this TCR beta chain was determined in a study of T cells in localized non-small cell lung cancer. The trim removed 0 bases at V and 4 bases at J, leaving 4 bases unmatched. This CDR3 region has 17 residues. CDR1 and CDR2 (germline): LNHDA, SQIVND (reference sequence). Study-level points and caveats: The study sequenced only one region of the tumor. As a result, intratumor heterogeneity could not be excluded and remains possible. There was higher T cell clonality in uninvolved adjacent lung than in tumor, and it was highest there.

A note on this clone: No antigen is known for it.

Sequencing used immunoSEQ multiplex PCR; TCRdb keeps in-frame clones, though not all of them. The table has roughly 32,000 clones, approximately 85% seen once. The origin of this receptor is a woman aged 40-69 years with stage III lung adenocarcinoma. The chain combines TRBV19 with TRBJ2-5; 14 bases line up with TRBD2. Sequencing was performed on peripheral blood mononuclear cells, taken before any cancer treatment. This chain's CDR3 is CASSIDEGLAGVETQYF. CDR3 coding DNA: TGTGCCAGTAGTATAGATGAGGGACTAGCGGGAGTAGAGACCCAGTACTTC.